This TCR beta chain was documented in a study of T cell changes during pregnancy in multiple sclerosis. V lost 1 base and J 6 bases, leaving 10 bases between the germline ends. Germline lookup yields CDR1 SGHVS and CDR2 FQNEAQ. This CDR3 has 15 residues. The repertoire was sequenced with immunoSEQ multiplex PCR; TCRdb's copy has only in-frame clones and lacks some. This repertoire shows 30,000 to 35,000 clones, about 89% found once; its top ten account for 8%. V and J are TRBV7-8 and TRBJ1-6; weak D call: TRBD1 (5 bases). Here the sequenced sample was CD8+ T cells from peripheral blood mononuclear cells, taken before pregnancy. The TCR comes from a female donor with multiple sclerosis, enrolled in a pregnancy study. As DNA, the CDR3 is TGTGCCAGCAGCTTAGGAGGACACTCTAATTCACCCCTCCACTTT. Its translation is CASSLGGHSNSPLHF.